This TCR beta chain was identified during a study of OX40 agonist ivuxolimab in advanced cancers. Across the study: Patients treated during dose escalation were battling hepatocellular carcinoma, melanoma, renal cell or head and neck cancer. Whole-study findings and limits: Nonresponders, in some cases, also had low normalized T-cell clonal expansion.

Details on this clone: Its matching antigen is unknown.

Using immunoSEQ multiplex PCR, the repertoire was profiled, and TCRdb retains in-frame clones only, with some absent. The data hold tens of thousands of clones, with 70% to 90% observed a single time. V lost 4 bases to trimming and J lost 3 bases, with 12 bases between them. The CDR3 totals 14 residues. Germline V CDR1 and CDR2: MGHRA, YSYEKL. V is TRBV4-1 and J is TRBJ1-1, with D possibly matching TRBD1 (5 bases). The source is an adult with an advanced solid tumor such as melanoma, head and neck, liver or kidney cancer. Sequencing used CD4+ or CD8+ T cells sorted from blood, obtained in a trial of the OX40 agonist ivuxolimab. This chain's CDR3 is CASSRVQGYTEAFF. The DNA for the CDR3 is TGCGCCAGCAGCCGGGTCCAGGGATACACTGAAGCTTTCTTT.